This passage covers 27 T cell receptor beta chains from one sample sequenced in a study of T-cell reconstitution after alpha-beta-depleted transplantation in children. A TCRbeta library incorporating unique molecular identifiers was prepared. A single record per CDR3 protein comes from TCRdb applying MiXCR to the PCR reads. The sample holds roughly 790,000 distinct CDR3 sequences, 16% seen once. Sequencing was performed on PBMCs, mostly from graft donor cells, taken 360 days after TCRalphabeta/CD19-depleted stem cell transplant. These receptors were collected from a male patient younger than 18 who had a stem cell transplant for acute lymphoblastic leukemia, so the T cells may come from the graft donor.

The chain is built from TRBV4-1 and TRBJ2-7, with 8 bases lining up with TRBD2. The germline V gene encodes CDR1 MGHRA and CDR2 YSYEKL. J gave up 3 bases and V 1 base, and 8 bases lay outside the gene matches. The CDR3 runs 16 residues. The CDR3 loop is CASSQGRAGAHYEQYF. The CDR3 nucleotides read TGCGCCAGCAGCCAAGGTCGAGCGGGAGCGCACTACGAGCAGTACTTC.

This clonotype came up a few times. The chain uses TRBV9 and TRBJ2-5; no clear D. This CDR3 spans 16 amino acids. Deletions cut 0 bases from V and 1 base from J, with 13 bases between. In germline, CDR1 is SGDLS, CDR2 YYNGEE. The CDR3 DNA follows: TGTGCCAGCAGCGTAGGACACTACGGGCCCCAAGAGACCCAGTACTTC. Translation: CASSVGHYGPQETQYF.

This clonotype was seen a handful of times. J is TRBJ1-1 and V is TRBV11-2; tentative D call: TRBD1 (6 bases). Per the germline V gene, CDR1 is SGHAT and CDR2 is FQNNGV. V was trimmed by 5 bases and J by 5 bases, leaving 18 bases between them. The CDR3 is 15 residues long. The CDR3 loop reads CASSPLQGRRTEAFF. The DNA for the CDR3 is TGTGCCAGCAGCCCCCTACAGGGCCGACGAACTGAAGCTTTCTTT.

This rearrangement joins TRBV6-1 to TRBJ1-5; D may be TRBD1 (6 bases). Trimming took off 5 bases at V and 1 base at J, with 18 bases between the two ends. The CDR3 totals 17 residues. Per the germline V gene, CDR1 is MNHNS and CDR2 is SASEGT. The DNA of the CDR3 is TGTGCCAGCAGTACGATTAGGGGGAGTTTGAGCAATCAGCCCCAGCATTTT. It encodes CASSTIRGSLSNQPQHF.

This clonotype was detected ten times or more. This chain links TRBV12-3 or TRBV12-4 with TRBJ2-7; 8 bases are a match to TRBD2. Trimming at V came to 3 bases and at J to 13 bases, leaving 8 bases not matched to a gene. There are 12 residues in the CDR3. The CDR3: CASSLSGLVKYF. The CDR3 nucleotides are TGTGCCAGCAGTTTGTCGGGACTAGTGAAATACTTC.

In DNA form, the CDR3 reads TGTGCCAGCAGCTATAGCGGGACTAGCGCCGACCTATCCTACAATGAGCAGTTCTTC. It specifies CASSYSGTSADLSYNEQFF. This chain connects TRBV7-2 to TRBJ2-1, with TRBD2 identical over 10 bases. This CDR3 is 19 amino acids long. The germline V gene encodes CDR1 SGHTA and CDR2 FQGNSA. The J segment lost 1 base and the V segment lost 4 bases, leaving 13 bases of the junction unmatched.

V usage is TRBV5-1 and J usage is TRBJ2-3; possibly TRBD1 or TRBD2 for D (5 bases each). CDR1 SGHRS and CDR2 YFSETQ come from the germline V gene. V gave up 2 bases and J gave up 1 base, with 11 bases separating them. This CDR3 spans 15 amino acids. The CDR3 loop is CASSFRMGGTDTQYF. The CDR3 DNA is TGCGCCAGCAGCTTCCGCATGGGGGGCACAGATACGCAGTATTTT. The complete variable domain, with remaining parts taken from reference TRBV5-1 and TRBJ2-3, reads KAGVTQTPRYLIKTRGQQVTLSCSPISGHRSVSWYQQTPGQGLQFLFEYFSETQRNKGNFPGRFSGRQFSNSRSEMNVSTLELGDSALYLCASSFRMGGTDTQYFGPGTRLTVL.

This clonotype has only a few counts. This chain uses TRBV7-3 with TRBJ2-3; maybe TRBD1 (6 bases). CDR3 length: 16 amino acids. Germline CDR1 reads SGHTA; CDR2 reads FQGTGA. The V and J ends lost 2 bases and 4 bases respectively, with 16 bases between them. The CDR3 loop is CASSLGGRGWADTQYF. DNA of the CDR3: TGTGCCAGCAGCTTAGGGGGCAGAGGGTGGGCAGATACGCAGTATTTT.

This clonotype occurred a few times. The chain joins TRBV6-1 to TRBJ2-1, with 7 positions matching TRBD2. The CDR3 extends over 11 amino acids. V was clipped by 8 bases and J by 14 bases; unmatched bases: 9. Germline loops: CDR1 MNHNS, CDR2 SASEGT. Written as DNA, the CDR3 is TGTGCCAGCCCGGGGGGAACCGTCGAGTTCTTC. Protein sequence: CASPGGTVEFF.

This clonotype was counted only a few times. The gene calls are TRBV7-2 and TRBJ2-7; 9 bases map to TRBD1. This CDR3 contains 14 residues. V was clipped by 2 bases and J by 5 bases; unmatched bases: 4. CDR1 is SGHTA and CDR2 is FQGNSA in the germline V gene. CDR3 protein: CASSLTGQGDEQYF. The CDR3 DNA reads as TGTGCCAGCAGCTTAACGGGACAGGGCGACGAGCAGTACTTC.

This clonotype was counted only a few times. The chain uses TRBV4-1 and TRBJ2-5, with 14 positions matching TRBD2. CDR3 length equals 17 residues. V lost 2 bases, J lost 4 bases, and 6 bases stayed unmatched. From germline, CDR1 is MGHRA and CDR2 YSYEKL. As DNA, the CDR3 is TGCGCCAGCAGCCAAAGGACTAGCGGGAGGACATCAGAGACCCAGTACTTC. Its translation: CASSQRTSGRTSETQYF.

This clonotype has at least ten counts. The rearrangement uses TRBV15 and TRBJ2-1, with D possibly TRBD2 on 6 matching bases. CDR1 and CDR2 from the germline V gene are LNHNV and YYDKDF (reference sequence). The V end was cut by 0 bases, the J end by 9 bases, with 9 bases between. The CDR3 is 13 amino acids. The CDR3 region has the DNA TGTGCCACCAGCAGAGACCTAGCGTTTGAGCAGTTCTTC. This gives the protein CATSRDLAFEQFF.

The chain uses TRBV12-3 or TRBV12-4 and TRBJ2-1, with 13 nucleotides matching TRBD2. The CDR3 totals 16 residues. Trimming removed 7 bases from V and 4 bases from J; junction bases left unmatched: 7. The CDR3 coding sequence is TGTGCCAGCACCACTAGCGGGAGGGGGTGGTACAATGAGCAGTTCTTC. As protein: CASTTSGRGWYNEQFF.

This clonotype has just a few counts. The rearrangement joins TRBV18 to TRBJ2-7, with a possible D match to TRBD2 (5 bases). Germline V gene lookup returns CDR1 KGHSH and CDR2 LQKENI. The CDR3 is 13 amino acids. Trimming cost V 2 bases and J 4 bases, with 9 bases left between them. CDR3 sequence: CASSPGERYEQYF. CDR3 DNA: TGTGCCAGCTCACCAGGGGAGCGGTACGAGCAGTACTTC.

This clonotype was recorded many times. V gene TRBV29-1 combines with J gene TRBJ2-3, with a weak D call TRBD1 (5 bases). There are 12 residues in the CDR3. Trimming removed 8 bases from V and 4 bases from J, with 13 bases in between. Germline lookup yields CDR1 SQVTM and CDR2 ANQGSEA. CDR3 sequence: CSSRVPSDTQYF. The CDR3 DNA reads TGCAGCTCCAGGGTCCCGTCAGATACGCAGTATTTT.

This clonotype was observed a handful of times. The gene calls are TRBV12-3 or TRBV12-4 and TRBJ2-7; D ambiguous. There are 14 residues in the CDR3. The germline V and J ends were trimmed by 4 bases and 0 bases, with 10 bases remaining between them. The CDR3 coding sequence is TGTGCCAGCAGTTCAGCTTCCTTCTCCTACGAGCAGTACTTC. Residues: CASSSASFSYEQYF.

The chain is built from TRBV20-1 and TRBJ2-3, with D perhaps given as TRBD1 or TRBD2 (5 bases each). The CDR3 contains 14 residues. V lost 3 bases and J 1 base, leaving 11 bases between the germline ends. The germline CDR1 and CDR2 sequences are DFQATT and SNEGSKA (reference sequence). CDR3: CSASEGDGTDTQYF. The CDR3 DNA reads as TGCAGTGCTAGCGAAGGGGACGGCACAGATACGCAGTATTTT.

CDR3 DNA: TGTGCCAGCCGGATGGGACTAGCCCCCTACAATGAGCAGTTCTTC. Translation gives CASRMGLAPYNEQFF. The chain carries TRBV19 and TRBJ2-1; 9 positions agree with TRBD2. The CDR3 has 15 amino acids. The germline V gene encodes CDR1 LNHDA and CDR2 SQIVND (reference sequence). After removal of 9 bases from V and 2 bases from J, the junction contained 8 bases not matched to a gene.

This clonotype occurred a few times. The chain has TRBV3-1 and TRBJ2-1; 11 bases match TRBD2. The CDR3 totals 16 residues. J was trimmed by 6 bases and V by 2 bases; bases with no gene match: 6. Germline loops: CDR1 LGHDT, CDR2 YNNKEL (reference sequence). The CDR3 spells CASSQHLAGGRNEQFF. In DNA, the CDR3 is TGTGCCAGCAGCCAACACCTAGCGGGAGGTCGCAATGAGCAGTTCTTC.

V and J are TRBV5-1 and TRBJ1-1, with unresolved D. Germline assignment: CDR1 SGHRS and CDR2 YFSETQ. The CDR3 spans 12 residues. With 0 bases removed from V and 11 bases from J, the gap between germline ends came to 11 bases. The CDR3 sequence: CASSLEGSRAFF. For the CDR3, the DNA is TGCGCCAGCAGCTTGGAAGGATCCAGGGCTTTCTTT.

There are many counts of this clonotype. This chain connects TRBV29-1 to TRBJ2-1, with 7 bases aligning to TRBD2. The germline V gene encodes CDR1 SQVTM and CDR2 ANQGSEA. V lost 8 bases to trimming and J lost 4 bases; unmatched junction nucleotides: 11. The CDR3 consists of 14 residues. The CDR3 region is CSPLDCGSYNEQFF. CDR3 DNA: TGCAGCCCCCTCGATTGCGGGAGTTACAATGAGCAGTTCTTC.

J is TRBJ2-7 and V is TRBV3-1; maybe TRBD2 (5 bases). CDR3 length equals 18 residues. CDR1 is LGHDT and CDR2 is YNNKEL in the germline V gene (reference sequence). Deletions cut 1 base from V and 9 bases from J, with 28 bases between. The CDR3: CASSQAIPFGLRRFGQYF. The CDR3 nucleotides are TGTGCCAGCAGCCAAGCCATCCCGTTCGGACTGAGGAGGTTTGGGCAGTACTTC.

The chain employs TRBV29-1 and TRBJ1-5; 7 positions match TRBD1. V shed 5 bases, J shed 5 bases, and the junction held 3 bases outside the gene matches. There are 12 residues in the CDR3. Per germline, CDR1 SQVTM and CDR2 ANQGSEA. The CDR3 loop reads CSVLTGDQPQHF. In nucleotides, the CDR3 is TGCAGCGTTCTTACAGGGGATCAGCCCCAGCATTTT.

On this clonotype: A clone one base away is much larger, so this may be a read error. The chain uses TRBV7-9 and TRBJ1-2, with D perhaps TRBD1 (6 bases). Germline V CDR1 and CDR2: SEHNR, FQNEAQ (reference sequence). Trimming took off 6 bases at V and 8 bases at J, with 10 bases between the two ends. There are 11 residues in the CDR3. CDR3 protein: CASSAGGGYTF. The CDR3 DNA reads TGTGCCAGCAGTGCTGGGGGCGGCTACACCTTC.

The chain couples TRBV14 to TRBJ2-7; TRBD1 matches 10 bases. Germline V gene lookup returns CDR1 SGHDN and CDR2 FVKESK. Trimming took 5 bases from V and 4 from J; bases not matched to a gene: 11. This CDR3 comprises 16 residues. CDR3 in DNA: TGTGCCAGCAGCAAAGCACTTGGGACAGGGGAGTACGAGCAGTACTTC. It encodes CASSKALGTGEYEQYF.

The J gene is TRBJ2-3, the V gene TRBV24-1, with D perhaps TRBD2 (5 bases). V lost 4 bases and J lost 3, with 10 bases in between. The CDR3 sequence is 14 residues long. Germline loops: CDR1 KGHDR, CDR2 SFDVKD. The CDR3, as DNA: TGTGCCACCAGTGACGGAGGAGTGACAGATACGCAGTATTTT. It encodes CATSDGGVTDTQYF.

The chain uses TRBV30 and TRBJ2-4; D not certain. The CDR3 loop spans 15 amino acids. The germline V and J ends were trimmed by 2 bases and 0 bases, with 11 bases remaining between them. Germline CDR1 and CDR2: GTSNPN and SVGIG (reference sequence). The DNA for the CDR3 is TGTGCCTGGAGTCCTCATGCCTTAGCCAAAAACATTCAGTACTTC. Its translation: CAWSPHALAKNIQYF.